Shown below are 17 T cell receptor beta chains from a single sample sequenced in a study of blood T cell repertoires in COVID-19. Produced via immunoSEQ multiplex PCR; TCRdb's table is partial and in-frame only. The data contain roughly 180,000 clones, more than 70% of them singletons. Sequencing was done on a sample of peripheral blood. The receptors were gathered from a woman aged 55-69 years with acute or convalescent COVID-19.

The chain recombines TRBV27 with TRBJ1-3, with 8 bases identical to TRBD1. Germline-derived CDR1 and CDR2 are MNHEY and SMNVEV (reference sequence). V was pared by 2 bases and J by 4 bases, with 4 bases of the junction left unmatched. This CDR3 has 15 amino acids. The CDR3 reads CASSLTTGEGNTIYF. The CDR3 region has the DNA TGTGCCAGCAGTTTAACGACAGGGGAAGGAAACACCATATATTTT.

This chain connects TRBV27 to TRBJ2-3; 11 bases line up with TRBD2. The CDR3 is 18 residues long. V gave up 5 bases and J gave up 0 bases; unmatched junction bases: 10. Germline lookup yields CDR1 MNHEY and CDR2 SMNVEV (reference sequence). CDR3 in amino acids: CASSPLRLAGISTDTQYF. CDR3 bases: TGTGCCAGCAGTCCCCTTCGACTAGCGGGGATTAGCACAGATACGCAGTATTTT.

J is TRBJ1-1 and V is TRBV29-1; 9 nucleotides match TRBD1. In germline, CDR1 is SQVTM, CDR2 ANQGSEA. This CDR3 comprises 14 residues. V dropped 6 bases and J dropped 5; count of bases not matched to a gene: 10. CDR3 amino acids: CSVRGQGVRTEAFF. The CDR3 DNA reads TGCAGCGTGAGGGGACAGGGAGTGAGGACTGAAGCTTTCTTT.

The chain combines TRBV19 with TRBJ1-3, with D hard to call. Trimming removed 8 bases at V and 1 base at J, with 9 bases between. The CDR3 extends over 13 amino acids. Per the germline V gene, CDR1 is LNHDA and CDR2 is SQIVND (reference sequence). The CDR3 loop reads CASAFLSGNTIYF. Here the CDR3 DNA reads TGTGCCAGTGCGTTTTTGTCTGGAAACACCATATATTTT. The entire variable domain, with the rest obtained from reference TRBV19 and TRBJ1-3, is as follows: DGGITQSPKYLFRKEGQNVTLSCEQNLNHDAMYWYRQDPGQGLRLIYYSQIVNDFQKGDIAEGYSVSREKKESFPLTVTSAQKNPTAFYLCASAFLSGNTIYFGEGSWLTVV.

CDR3 region: CASSEPDRTYEQYF. For the CDR3, the DNA is TGTGCCAGCAGTGAACCCGACAGAACCTACGAGCAGTACTTC. This rearrangement joins TRBV2 to TRBJ2-7; tentatively, D is TRBD1 (5 bases). The length of the CDR3 is 14 residues. Deletions cut 2 bases from V and 2 bases from J, with 10 bases between. Per germline, CDR1 SNHLY and CDR2 FYNNEI. The whole variable domain, filled in from reference TRBV2 and TRBJ2-7, reads EPEVTQTPSHQVTQMGQEVILRCVPISNHLYFYWYRQILGQKVEFLVSFYNNEISEKSEIFDDQFSVERPDGSNFTLKIRSTKLEDSAMYFCASSEPDRTYEQYFGPGTRLTVT.

The chain's CDR3 is CASSLAPGGRIGELFF. The CDR3 nucleotides are TGTGCCAGCAGCTTAGCCCCAGGGGGCAGGATCGGGGAGCTGTTTTTT. V gene TRBV7-6 combines with J gene TRBJ2-2; 8 nucleotides align to TRBD1. CDR1 is SGHVS, CDR2 FNYEAQ, per germline. Trimming took 0 bases from V and 7 from J; bases not matched to a gene: 7. The CDR3 spans 16 residues.

The chain couples TRBV28 to TRBJ2-2; 9 bases are a match to TRBD1. The CDR3 is 16 residues long. Germline-derived CDR1 and CDR2 are MDHEN and SYDVKM. The trim removed 5 bases at V and 0 bases at J, leaving 4 bases unmatched. CDR3 protein: CASSLWTGANTGELFF. The CDR3 DNA reads as TGTGCCAGCAGTCTTTGGACAGGGGCGAACACCGGGGAGCTGTTTTTT.

The count of this clone is one. The junction differs from germline at one of its ends, possibly a read error. DNA of the CDR3: TGCAGTGCTAGGGAACCCCCTTTAGAGCGCTTC. Amino acids: CSAREPPLERF. This chain joins TRBV20-1 and TRBJ2-4, with unresolved D. This CDR3 spans 11 amino acids. Per germline, CDR1 DFQATT and CDR2 SNEGSKA (reference sequence).

V usage is TRBV30 and J usage is TRBJ2-7; D is unclear. With 4 bases removed from V and 1 base from J, the gap between germline ends came to 8 bases. The CDR3 has 12 amino acids. Germline assignment: CDR1 GTSNPN and CDR2 SVGIG (reference sequence). The CDR3, as DNA: TGTGCCTGGACCAGAGGATCCTACGAGCAGTACTTC. It translates to CAWTRGSYEQYF.

The CDR3 protein is CASSPLRFGTEAFF. The CDR3 DNA is TGTGCCAGCAGTCCCCTTCGTTTCGGGACTGAAGCTTTCTTT. V gene TRBV27 combines with J gene TRBJ1-1; D is unresolved. Looked up from germline, CDR1 is MNHEY and CDR2 is SMNVEV (reference sequence). V was trimmed by 5 bases and J by 5 bases, leaving 15 bases between them. The CDR3 extends over 14 amino acids.

V usage is TRBV4-1 and J usage is TRBJ1-4; D perhaps matches TRBD1 (6 bases). Per germline, CDR1 MGHRA and CDR2 YSYEKL. The CDR3 is 16 residues long. V shed 3 bases and J shed 8 bases, with 19 bases lying between them. The CDR3, as DNA: TGCGCCAGCAGCCAGCTCCTTTCGGACAGTAGGGAAAAACTGTTTTTT. Its protein product is CASSQLLSDSREKLFF.

This chain's CDR3 is CATSVGGGTGELFF. The CDR3, as DNA: TGTGCCACCAGTGTGGGAGGAGGTACCGGGGAGCTGTTTTTT. V usage is TRBV24-1 and J usage is TRBJ2-2, with a tentative D call TRBD2 (6 bases). Germline-derived CDR1 and CDR2 are KGHDR and SFDVKD. Trimming removed 5 bases at V and 5 bases at J, with 11 bases between. The CDR3 sequence is 14 residues long.

The chain couples TRBV18 to TRBJ2-7; D unresolved. This CDR3 has 13 amino acids. Germline V gene sequence: CDR1 KGHSH, CDR2 LQKENI. Trimming cost V 3 bases and J 5 bases, with 11 bases left between them. In nucleotides, the CDR3 is TGTGCCAGCTCACCTTTCACAACCGACGAGCAGTACTTC. As protein: CASSPFTTDEQYF.

V is TRBV6-2 or TRBV6-3 and J is TRBJ2-1; TRBD2 aligns across 10 bases. V gave up 0 bases and J gave up 9 bases; unmatched junction bases: 14. The CDR3 is 18 amino acids. Germline V gene lookup returns CDR1 MNHEY and CDR2 SVGEGT. The CDR3: CASSYSPVTSGNRVEQFF. The DNA for the CDR3 is TGTGCCAGCAGTTACTCGCCCGTAACTAGCGGGAATAGGGTTGAGCAGTTCTTC.

This sequence joins TRBV30 and TRBJ1-5; 8 bases fit TRBD1. The CDR3 extends over 14 amino acids. J lost 4 bases, V lost 3 bases, and 5 bases had no gene match. Germline V gene lookup returns CDR1 GTSNPN and CDR2 SVGIG (reference sequence). The CDR3 DNA follows: TGTGCCTGGAGGGCACAGGGGGGAAATCAGCCCCAGCATTTT. Translating it yields CAWRAQGGNQPQHF.

The V and J genes are TRBV5-4 and TRBJ2-3; D is possibly TRBD2 (6 bases). The CDR3 has 15 amino acids. From germline, CDR1 is SGHNT and CDR2 YYREEE (reference sequence). The ends were cut back, 1 base at V and 2 bases at J, with 11 bases in the middle. The DNA of the CDR3 is TGTGCCAGCAGCTTGCGGGCTAGCGACACAGATACGCAGTATTTT. It is translated as CASSLRASDTDTQYF.

The chain couples TRBV6-6 to TRBJ1-1, with 7 bases that match TRBD1. The CDR3 runs to 14 residues. From germline, CDR1 is MNHNY and CDR2 SVGAGI (reference sequence). After removal of 6 bases from V and 6 bases from J, the junction contained 10 bases not matched to a gene. The CDR3 DNA reads as TGTGCCAGCAGGCAAGACAGGGTTGGCTCTGAAGCTTTCTTT. Encoded protein: CASRQDRVGSEAFF.